This TCR beta chain is drawn from a study of read filtering for tumor transcriptome and immune sequencing. Study as a whole: After DNase treatment, RNA was made into whole-transcriptome libraries.

At the time of active disease, bone marrow was collected from every patient. Looked up from germline, CDR1 is SGHVS and CDR2 is FNYEAQ. Deletions cut 1 base from V and 0 bases from J, with 9 bases between. The CDR3 sequence is 16 residues long. Molecular barcoded adaptors covering alpha/delta and beta/gamma chains were used on approximately 400 ng RNA. MiXCR, run by TCRdb on the reads, gives a single entry per CDR3 protein. Of tens of thousands of distinct CDR3 sequences in the sample, under 20% are singletons; the top ten hold 16%. The sample taken for sequencing was a population of CD138-negative cells sorted from bone marrow. The rearrangement joins TRBV7-6 to TRBJ2-2; possibly TRBD1 or TRBD2 for D (5 bases each). The clonotype was recovered from a donor aged 40 or older with multiple myeloma. CDR3 loop: CASSLVTAANTGELFF. CDR3 nucleotides: TGTGCCAGCAGCTTAGTGACAGCGGCGAACACCGGGGAGCTGTTTTTT.